This T cell receptor (beta chain) was captured by sequencing in a study of blood T cell repertoires in COVID-19. The CDR3 has 14 residues. In germline, CDR1 is ENHRY, CDR2 SYGVKD. V lost 4 bases, J lost 8 bases, and 12 bases lay in between. Cohort placement rested on clinical history that participants reported themselves. Profiled with immunoSEQ multiplex PCR; TCRdb holds only in-frame clones, not every one. The sample records over 200,000 clones, approximately 75% being singletons. The TCR was taken from a man aged 35 to 55 who had recovered from COVID-19. This chain connects TRBV10-3 to TRBJ1-6; D gene unclear. Sequencing was carried out using PBMCs or T cells enriched from blood (not recorded which). CDR3 DNA: TGTGCCATCAGTGGAGGTGGAATTGATTCACCCCTCCACTTT. As protein: CAISGGGIDSPLHF.